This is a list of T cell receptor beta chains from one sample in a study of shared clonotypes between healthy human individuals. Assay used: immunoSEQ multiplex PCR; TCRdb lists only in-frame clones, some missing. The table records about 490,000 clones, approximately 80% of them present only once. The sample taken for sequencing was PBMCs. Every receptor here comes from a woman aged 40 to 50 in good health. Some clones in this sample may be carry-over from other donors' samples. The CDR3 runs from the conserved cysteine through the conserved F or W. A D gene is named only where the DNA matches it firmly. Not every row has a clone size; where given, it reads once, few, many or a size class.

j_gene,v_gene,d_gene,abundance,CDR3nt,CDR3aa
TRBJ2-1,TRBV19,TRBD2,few,TGTGCCAGTAGTACCGCAGGGGGTTCGGCGGGAGGGCACAGAAATGAGCAGTTCTTC,CASSTAGGSAGGHRNEQFF
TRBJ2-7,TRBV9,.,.,TGTGCCAGCAGCGTGACACCAGGCTACGAGCAGTACTTC,CASSVTPGYEQYF
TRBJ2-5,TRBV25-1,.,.,TGTGCCAGCAGTGGCAGGGTCGACCAAGAGACCCAGTACTTC,CASSGRVDQETQYF
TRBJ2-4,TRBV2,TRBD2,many,TGTGCCAGCAGTGAGGGGTCTAGCGGGAGGGGGTACTTC,CASSEGSSGRGYF
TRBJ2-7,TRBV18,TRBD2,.,TGTGCCAGCTCGCCTCAGACTAGCGGGACCGGCGAGCAGTACTTC,CASSPQTSGTGEQYF
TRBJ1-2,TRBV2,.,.,TGTGCCAGCAGTGCTGGCAGGCTAAATCCCTATGGCTACACCTTC,CASSAGRLNPYGYTF
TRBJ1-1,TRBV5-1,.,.,TGCGCCAGCAGCTTGGGGCAGGGTAGGAACACTGAAGCTTTCTTT,CASSLGQGRNTEAFF
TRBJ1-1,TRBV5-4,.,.,TGTGCCAGCAGCTGGGCCCTCCAGTCCACTGAAGCTTTCTTT,CASSWALQSTEAFF
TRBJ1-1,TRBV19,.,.,TGTGCCAGTAGTATAGGACAGCGACCGGCCGCTGAAGCTTTCTTT,CASSIGQRPAAEAFF
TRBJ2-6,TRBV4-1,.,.,TGCGCCAGCAGCCAAGGAAGGGGCTCTGGGGCCAACGTCCTGACTTTC,CASSQGRGSGANVLTF
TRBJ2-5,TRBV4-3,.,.,TGCGCCAGCAGCCAAGACACTCCAGGGACCCAAGAGACCCAGTACTTC,CASSQDTPGTQETQYF
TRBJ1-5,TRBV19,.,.,TGTGCCAGTATGGGAAGAGGCAATCAGCCCCAGCATTTT,CASMGRGNQPQHF
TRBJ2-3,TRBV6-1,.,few,TGTGCCAGCAACAGGGCCTTGGGAACAGATACGCAGTATTTT,CASNRALGTDTQYF
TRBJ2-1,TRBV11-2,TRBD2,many,TGTGCCAGCAGCTTAGGGAGGAAAATAGCGGGGGGATCCTACAATGAGCAGTTCTTC,CASSLGRKIAGGSYNEQFF
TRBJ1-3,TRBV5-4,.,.,TGTGCCAGCAGCTTGGACAGGGCCGGGAACACCATATATTTT,CASSLDRAGNTIYF
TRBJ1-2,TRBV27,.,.,TGTGCCAGCTCCAAGGGGGGGGCAGGCTATGGCTACACCTTC,CASSKGGAGYGYTF
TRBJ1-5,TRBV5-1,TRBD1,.,TGCGCCAGCAGCTTGGGGCCATTACAGGGGGACAATCAGCCCCAGCATTTT,CASSLGPLQGDNQPQHF
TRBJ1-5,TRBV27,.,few,TGTGCCAGCAGGTTAGGGAATCAGCCCCAGCATTTT,CASRLGNQPQHF
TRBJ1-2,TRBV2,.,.,TGTGCCAGCAGCGCGAACTATGGCTACACCTTC,CASSANYGYTF
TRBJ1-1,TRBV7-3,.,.,TGTGCCAGCAGCCGGCGAGCAGGCGGGGACACTGAAGCTTTCTTT,CASSRRAGGDTEAFF
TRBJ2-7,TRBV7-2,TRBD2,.,TGTGCCAGCAGCCTCGAAGCCGGGACTAGCGATTACGAGCAGTACTTC,CASSLEAGTSDYEQYF
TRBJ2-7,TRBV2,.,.,TGTGCCAGCAGTGACCGGGTACAGAACAACTACGAGCAGTACTTC,CASSDRVQNNYEQYF
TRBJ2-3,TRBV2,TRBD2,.,TGTGCCAGCTCGGATAGCGGGAGGGCCACAGATACGCAGTATTTT,CASSDSGRATDTQYF
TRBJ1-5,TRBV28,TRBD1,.,TGTGCCAGCAGTTCCGGGACAGATGGGCACAATCAGCCCCAGCATTTT,CASSSGTDGHNQPQHF
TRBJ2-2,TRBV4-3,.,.,TGCGCCAGCAGCCACGGAGTACTTACGAACACCGGGGAGCTGTTTTTT,CASSHGVLTNTGELFF
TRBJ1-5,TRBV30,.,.,TGTGCCTGGACCCCGGGGGGGGGTCAGCCCCAGCATTTT,CAWTPGGGQPQHF
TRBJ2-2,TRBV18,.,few,TGTGCCAGCTCACCACCAGAGGGGCCCTACACCGGGGAGCTGTTTTTT,CASSPPEGPYTGELFF
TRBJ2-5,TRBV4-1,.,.,TGCGCCAGTAGCCTTGGACCCGGCCAAGAGACCCAGTACTTC,CASSLGPGQETQYF
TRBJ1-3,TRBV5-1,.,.,TGCGCCAGCAGCTTGGAGGCCCCGAGCTCTGGAAACACCATATATTTT,CASSLEAPSSGNTIYF
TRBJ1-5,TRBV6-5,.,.,TGTGCCAGCAGTTACGTCCAAAATCAGCCCCAGCATTTT,CASSYVQNQPQHF
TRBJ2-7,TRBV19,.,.,TGTGCCAGTAGTATAGCTCCAGGGAGGGAGCAGTACTTC,CASSIAPGREQYF
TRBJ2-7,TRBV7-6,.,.,TGTGCCAGCAGCTCCTTAGACTATCTCGAGCAGTACTTC,CASSSLDYLEQYF
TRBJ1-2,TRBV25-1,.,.,TGTGCCAGCAGTGAATGGAGAGGGATGGGATTTGGCTACACCTTC,CASSEWRGMGFGYTF
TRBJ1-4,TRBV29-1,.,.,TGCAGCGTTGTGACAGATAATGAAAAACTGTTTTTT,CSVVTDNEKLFF
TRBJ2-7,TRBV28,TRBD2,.,TGTGCCAGCAGGCTAGCGGGCGGATACGAGCAGTACTTC,CASRLAGGYEQYF
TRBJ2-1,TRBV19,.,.,TGTGCCAGCCGACTTCGGTTTGAGGGGTACAATGAGCAGTTCTTC,CASRLRFEGYNEQFF
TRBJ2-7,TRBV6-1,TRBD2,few,TGTGCCAGCAGCGGACTAGCGGGAGGGCCCCACGAGCAGTACTTC,CASSGLAGGPHEQYF
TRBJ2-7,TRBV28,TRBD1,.,TGTGCCAGCAGTTCCTCCGGGACAGGGCTCTACGAGCAGTACTTC,CASSSSGTGLYEQYF
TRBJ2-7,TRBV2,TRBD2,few,TGTGCCAGCAGTCCCACTAGCGGGGGCCCTTACGAGCAGTACTTC,CASSPTSGGPYEQYF
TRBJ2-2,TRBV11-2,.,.,TGTGCCAGCAGCTTGTGGACCACCGGGGAGCTGTTTTTT,CASSLWTTGELFF